This T cell receptor (beta chain) was sequenced in a study of T-cell memory formation after mild COVID-19. V lost 0 bases, J lost 4 bases, and 9 bases lay in between. The CDR3 runs 15 residues. Germline V gene sequence: CDR1 KGHDR, CDR2 SFDVKD. Via MiXCR, TCRdb re-called the 5' RACE reads, giving one row per CDR3 protein. The table has 450,000 to 650,000 distinct CDR3 sequences, roughly 18% seen once. Comments on this clonotype: The antigen remains undetermined.

Regarding the study as a whole: Contracting clones localized mainly to CM and EM when CD4+ and mainly to EMRA when CD8+.

This TCR was recovered from an adult woman who had mild COVID-19 (a few samples of this study predate the infection). Cell type and time point are not known. Material: PBMCs or a T cell subset sorted from them (not recorded which). The J gene is TRBJ2-1, the V gene TRBV24-1, with unresolved D. The CDR3 loop is CATSDLDRNYNEQFF. The DNA of the CDR3 is TGTGCCACCAGTGATTTGGACCGCAATTACAATGAGCAGTTCTTC.